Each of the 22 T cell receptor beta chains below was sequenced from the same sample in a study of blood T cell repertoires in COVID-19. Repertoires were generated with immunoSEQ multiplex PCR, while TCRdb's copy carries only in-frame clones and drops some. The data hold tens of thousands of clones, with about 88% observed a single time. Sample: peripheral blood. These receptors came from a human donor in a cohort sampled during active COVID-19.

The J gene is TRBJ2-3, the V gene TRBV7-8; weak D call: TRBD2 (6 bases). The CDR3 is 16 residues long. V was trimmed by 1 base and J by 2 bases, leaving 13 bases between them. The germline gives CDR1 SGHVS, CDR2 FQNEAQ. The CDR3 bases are TGTGCCAGCAGCTTAGTGTCGGGACTTAACACAGATACGCAGTATTTT. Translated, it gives CASSLVSGLNTDTQYF.

CDR3 sequence (DNA): TGCAGCGTTGAAGGCCGTTCCAGGGGACCCCAAGAGACCCAGTACTTC. The encoded protein is CSVEGRSRGPQETQYF. The V call is TRBV29-1, the J call TRBJ2-5, with D perhaps matching TRBD1 (6 bases). V dropped 1 base and J dropped 1 base, with 16 bases sitting between them. This CDR3 has 16 amino acids. Germline V gives CDR1 SQVTM, CDR2 ANQGSEA.

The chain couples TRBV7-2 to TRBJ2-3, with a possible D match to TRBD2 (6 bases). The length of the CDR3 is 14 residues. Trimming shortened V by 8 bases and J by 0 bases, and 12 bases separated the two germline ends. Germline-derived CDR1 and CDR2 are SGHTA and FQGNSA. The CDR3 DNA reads TGTGCCAGCGGACCGGGACTTAGCACAGATACGCAGTATTTT. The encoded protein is CASGPGLSTDTQYF.

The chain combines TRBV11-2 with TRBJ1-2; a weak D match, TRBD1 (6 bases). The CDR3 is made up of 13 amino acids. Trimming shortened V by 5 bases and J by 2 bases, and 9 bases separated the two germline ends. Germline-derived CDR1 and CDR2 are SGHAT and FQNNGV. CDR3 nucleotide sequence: TGTGCCAGCAGCCCACAGGGAAACTATGGCTACACCTTC. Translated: CASSPQGNYGYTF.

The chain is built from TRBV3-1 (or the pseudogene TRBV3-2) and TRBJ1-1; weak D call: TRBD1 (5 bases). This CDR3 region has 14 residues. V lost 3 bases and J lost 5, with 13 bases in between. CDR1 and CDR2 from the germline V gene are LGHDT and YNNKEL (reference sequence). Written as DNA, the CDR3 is TGTGCCAGCAGCCATTCTCCGGGGGGGACTGAAGCTTTCTTT. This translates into CASSHSPGGTEAFF.

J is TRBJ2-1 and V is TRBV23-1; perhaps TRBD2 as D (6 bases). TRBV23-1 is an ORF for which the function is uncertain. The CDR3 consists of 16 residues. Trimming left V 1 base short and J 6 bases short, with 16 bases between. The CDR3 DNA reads TGCGCCAGCAGTCAATGGGGGGAAGGCATCCGCAATGAGCAGTTCTTC. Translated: CASSQWGEGIRNEQFF.

The CDR3: CASSWEGRTINQPQHF. The CDR3 DNA reads as TGTGCCAGCAGTTGGGAGGGTCGCACTATTAATCAGCCCCAGCATTTT. The V and J genes are TRBV28 and TRBJ1-5; no reliable D call. V was trimmed by 4 bases and J by 4 bases, leaving 17 bases between them. CDR3 length equals 16 residues. Germline values: CDR1 MDHEN, CDR2 SYDVKM. The full variable domain, in which reference TRBV28 and TRBJ1-5 provide the parts outside the CDR3, is DVKVTQSSRYLVKRTGEKVFLECVQDMDHENMFWYRQDPGLGLRLIYFSYDVKMKEKGDIPEGYSVSREKKERFSLILESASTNQTSMYLCASSWEGRTINQPQHFGDGTRLSIL.

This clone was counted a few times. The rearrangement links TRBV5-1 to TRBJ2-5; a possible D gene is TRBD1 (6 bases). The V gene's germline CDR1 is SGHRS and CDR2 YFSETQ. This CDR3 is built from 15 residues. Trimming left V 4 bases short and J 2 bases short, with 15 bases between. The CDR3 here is CASSEQGYEQETQYF. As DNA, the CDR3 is TGCGCCAGCAGCGAGCAGGGGTACGAACAAGAGACCCAGTACTTC.

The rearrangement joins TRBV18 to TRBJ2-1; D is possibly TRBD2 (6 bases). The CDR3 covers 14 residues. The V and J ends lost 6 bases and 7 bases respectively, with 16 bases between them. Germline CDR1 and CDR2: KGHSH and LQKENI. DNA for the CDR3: TGTGCCAGCTCTCAGGAACCGGCGGGGAATGAGCAGTTCTTC. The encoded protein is CASSQEPAGNEQFF.

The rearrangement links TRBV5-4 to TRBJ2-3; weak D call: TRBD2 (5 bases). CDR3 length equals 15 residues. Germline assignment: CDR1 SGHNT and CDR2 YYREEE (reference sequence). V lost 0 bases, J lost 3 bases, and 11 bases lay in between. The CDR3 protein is CASSLGPLATDTQYF. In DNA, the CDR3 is TGTGCCAGCAGCTTGGGTCCCCTAGCAACAGATACGCAGTATTTT.

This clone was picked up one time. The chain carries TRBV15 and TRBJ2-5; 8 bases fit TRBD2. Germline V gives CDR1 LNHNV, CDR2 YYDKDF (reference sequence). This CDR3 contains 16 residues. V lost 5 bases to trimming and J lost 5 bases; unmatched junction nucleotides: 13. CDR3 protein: CATSAGRGGHTETQYF. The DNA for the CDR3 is TGTGCCACCAGCGCCGGTCGGGGGGGACACACGGAGACCCAGTACTTC.

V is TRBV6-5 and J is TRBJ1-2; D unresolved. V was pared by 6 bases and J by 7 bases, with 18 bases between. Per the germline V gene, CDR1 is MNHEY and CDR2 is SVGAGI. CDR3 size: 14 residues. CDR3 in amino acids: CASRESGPTGGYTF. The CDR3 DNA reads TGTGCCAGCAGGGAGTCGGGTCCAACGGGTGGCTACACCTTC.

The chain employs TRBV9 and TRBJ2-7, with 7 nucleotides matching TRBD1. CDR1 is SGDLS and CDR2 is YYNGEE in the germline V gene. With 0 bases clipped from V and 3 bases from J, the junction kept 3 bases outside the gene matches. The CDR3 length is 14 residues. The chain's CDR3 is CASSVGQGGYEQYF. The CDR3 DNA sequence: TGTGCCAGCAGCGTAGGACAGGGTGGCTACGAGCAGTACTTC.

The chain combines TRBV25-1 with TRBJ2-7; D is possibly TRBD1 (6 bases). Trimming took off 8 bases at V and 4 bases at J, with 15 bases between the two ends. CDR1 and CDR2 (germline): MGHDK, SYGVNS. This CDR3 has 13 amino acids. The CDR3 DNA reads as TGTGCCAGCTCGGACAGAAATAATTACGAGCAGTACTTC. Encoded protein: CASSDRNNYEQYF.

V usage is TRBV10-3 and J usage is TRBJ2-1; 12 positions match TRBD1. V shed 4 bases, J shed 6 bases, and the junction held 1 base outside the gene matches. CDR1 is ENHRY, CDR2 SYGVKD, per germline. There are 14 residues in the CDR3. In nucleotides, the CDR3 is TGTGCCATCAGTGGGGACAGGGGGCGCAATGAGCAGTTCTTC. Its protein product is CAISGDRGRNEQFF.

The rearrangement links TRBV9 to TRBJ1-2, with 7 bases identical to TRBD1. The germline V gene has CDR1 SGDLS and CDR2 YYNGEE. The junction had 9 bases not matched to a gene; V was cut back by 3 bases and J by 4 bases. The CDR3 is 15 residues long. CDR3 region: CASSGGTVSPYGYTF. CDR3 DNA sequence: TGTGCCAGCAGCGGGGGGACAGTGAGCCCCTATGGCTACACCTTC.

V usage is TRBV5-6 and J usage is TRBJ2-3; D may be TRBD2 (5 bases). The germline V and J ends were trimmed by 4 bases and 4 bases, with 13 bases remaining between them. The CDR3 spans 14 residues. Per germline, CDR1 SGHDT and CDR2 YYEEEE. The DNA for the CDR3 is TGTGCCAGCAGCCTCTCTAGCAAAGCAGATACGCAGTATTTT. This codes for CASSLSSKADTQYF.

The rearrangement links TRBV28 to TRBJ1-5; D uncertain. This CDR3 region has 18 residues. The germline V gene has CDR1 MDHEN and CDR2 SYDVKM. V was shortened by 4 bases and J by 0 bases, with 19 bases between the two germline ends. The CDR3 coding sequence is TGTGCCAGCAGTTATAACCCTCCCAGAGGATTTAGCAATCAGCCCCAGCATTTT. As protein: CASSYNPPRGFSNQPQHF.

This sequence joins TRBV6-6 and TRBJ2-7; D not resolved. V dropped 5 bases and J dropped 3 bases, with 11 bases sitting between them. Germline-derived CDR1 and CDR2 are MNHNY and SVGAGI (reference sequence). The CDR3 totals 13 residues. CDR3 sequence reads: CASSPLQVYEQYF. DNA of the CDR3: TGTGCCAGCAGTCCACTACAAGTCTACGAGCAGTACTTC.

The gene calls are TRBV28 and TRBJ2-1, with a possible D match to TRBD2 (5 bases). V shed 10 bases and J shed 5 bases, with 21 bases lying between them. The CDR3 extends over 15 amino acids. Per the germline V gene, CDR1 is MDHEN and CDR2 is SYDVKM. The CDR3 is CATRTANVGDNEQFF. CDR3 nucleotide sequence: TGTGCCACTAGGACTGCCAATGTGGGAGACAATGAGCAGTTCTTC. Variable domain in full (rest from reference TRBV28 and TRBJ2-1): DVKVTQSSRYLVKRTGEKVFLECVQDMDHENMFWYRQDPGLGLRLIYFSYDVKMKEKGDIPEGYSVSREKKERFSLILESASTNQTSMYLCATRTANVGDNEQFFGPGTRLTVL.

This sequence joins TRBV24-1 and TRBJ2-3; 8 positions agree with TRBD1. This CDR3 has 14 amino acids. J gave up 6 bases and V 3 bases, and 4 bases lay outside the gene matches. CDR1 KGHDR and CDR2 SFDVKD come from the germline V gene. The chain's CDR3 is CATSDRTGRDTQYF. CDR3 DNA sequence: TGTGCCACCAGTGATCGGACAGGGCGGGATACGCAGTATTTT.

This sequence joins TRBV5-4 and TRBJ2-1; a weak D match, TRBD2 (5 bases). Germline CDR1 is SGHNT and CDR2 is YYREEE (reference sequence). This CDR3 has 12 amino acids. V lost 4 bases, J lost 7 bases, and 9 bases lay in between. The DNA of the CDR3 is TGTGCCAGCAGCAAAACTAGAAATGAGCAGTTCTTC. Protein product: CASSKTRNEQFF. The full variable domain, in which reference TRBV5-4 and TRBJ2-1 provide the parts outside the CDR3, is ETGVTQSPTHLIKTRGQQVTLRCSSQSGHNTVSWYQQALGQGPQFIFQYYREEENGRGNFPPRFSGLQFPNYSSELNVNALELDDSALYLCASSKTRNEQFFGPGTRLTVL.